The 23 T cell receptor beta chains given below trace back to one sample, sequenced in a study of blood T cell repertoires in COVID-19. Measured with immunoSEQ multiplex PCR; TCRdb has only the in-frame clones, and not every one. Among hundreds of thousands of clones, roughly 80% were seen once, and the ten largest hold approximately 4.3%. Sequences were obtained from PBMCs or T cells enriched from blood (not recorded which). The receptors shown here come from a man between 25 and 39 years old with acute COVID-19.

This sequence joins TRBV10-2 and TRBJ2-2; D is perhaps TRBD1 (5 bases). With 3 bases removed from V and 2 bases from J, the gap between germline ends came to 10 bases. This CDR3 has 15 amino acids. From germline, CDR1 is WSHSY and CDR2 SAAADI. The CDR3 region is CASSDNRLNTGELFF. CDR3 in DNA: TGCGCCAGCAGTGACAACAGGCTAAACACCGGGGAGCTGTTTTTT.

This CDR3 reads CASSATESYEQYV. The CDR3 region has the DNA TGTGCCAGCAGTGCCACCGAGTCCTACGAGCAGTACGTC. The V call is TRBV6-4, the J call TRBJ2-7; D not certain. Germline CDR1 and CDR2: MRHNA and SNTAGT. There are 13 residues in the CDR3. The V end lost 4 bases, the J end lost 1 base, and 8 bases lay between the germline ends.

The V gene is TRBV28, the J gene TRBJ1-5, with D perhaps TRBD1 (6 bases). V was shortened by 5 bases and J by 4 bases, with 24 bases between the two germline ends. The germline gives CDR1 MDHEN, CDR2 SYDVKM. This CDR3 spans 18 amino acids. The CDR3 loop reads CASSALKRGGGRNQPQHF. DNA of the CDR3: TGTGCCAGCAGTGCCCTTAAAAGGGGGGGTGGCCGAAATCAGCCCCAGCATTTT.

CDR3 DNA sequence: TGTGCCGCCCAAATGCGGGGGCTACAAGAGACCCAGTACTTC. This codes for CAAQMRGLQETQYF. The V and J genes are TRBV5-4 and TRBJ2-5; possible D gene TRBD2, 7 bases. V was trimmed by 10 bases and J by 2 bases, leaving 18 bases between them. This CDR3 region has 14 residues. In germline, CDR1 is SGHNT, CDR2 YYREEE (reference sequence).

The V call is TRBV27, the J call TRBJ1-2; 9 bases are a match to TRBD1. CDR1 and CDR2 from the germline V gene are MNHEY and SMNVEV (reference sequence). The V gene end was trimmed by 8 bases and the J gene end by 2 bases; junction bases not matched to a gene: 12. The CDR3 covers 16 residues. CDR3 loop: CASGRAGTGLNYGYTF. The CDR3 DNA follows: TGTGCCAGCGGCAGGGCAGGGACAGGGCTAAACTATGGCTACACCTTC.

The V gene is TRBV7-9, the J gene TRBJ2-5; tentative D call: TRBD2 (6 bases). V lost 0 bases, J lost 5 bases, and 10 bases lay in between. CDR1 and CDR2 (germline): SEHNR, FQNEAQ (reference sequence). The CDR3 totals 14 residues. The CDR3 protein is CASSLAGGVETQYF. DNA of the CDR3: TGTGCCAGCAGCTTAGCGGGAGGTGTGGAGACCCAGTACTTC.

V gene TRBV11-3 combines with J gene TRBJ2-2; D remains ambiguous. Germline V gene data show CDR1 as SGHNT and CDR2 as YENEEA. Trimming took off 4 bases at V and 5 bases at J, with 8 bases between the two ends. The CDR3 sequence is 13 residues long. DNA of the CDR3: TGTGCCAGCAGCTCCTCTAGGACCGGGGAGCTGTTTTTT. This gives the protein CASSSSRTGELFF.

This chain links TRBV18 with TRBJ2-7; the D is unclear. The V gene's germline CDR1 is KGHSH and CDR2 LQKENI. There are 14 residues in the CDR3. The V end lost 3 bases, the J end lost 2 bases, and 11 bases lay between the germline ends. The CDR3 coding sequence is TGTGCCAGCTCACCCTCCAGTACGACCTACGAGCAGTACGTC. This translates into CASSPSSTTYEQYV.

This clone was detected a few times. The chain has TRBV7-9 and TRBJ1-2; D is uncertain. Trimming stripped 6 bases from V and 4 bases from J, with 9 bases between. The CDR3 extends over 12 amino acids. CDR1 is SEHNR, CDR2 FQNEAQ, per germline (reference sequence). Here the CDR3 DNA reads TGTGCCAGCAGTTCAGAATCCTATGGCTACACCTTC. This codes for CASSSESYGYTF.

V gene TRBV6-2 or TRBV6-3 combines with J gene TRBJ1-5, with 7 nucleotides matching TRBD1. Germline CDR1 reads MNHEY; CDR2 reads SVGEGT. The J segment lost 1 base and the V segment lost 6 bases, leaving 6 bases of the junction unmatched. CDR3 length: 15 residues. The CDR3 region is CASSSDRESNQPQHF. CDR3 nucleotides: TGTGCCAGCAGCAGCGACAGGGAAAGCAATCAGCCCCAGCATTTT.

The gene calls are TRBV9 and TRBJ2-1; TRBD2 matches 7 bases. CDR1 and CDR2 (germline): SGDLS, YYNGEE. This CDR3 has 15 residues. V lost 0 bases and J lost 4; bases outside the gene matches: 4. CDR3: CASSVDSGVYNEQFF. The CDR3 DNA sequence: TGTGCCAGCAGCGTAGACAGCGGGGTATACAATGAGCAGTTCTTC.

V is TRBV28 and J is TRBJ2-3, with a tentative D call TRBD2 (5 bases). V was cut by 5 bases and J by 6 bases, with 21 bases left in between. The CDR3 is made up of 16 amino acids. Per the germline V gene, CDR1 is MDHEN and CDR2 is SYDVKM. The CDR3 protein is CASSPPPARGSDTQYF. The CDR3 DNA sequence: TGTGCCAGCAGTCCTCCCCCAGCCAGAGGGTCTGATACGCAGTATTTT. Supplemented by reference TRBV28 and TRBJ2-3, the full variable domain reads DVKVTQSSRYLVKRTGEKVFLECVQDMDHENMFWYRQDPGLGLRLIYFSYDVKMKEKGDIPEGYSVSREKKERFSLILESASTNQTSMYLCASSPPPARGSDTQYFGPGTRLTVL.

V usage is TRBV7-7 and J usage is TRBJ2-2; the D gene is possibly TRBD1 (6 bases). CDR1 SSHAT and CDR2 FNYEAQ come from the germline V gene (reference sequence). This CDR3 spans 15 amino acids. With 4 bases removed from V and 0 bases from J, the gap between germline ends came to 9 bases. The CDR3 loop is CASSSDSPNTGELFF. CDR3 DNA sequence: TGTGCCAGCAGCTCGGACAGTCCGAACACCGGGGAGCTGTTTTTT.

DNA for the CDR3: TGTGCCAGCAGCTTAGATCCAATCATGAACACTGAAGCTTTCTTT. It yields the protein CASSLDPIMNTEAFF. This chain connects TRBV7-6 to TRBJ1-1; D is unresolved. There are 15 residues in the CDR3. The germline CDR1 and CDR2 sequences are SGHVS and FNYEAQ. V was clipped by 1 base and J by 0 bases, with 9 bases between them.

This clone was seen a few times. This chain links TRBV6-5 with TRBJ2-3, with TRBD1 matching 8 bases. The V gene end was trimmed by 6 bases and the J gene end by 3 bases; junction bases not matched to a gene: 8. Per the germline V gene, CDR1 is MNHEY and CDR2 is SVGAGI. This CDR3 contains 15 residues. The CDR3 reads CASRATGGWTDTQYF. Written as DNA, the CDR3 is TGTGCCAGCAGAGCTACAGGGGGATGGACAGATACGCAGTATTTT.

The CDR3 bases are TGTGCCAGCAGCTTAAGGGGACAGGGGTCGGCTAATGAAAAACTGTTTTTT. This encodes CASSLRGQGSANEKLFF. This chain connects TRBV7-2 to TRBJ1-4; 10 bases fit TRBD1. Germline V gene lookup returns CDR1 SGHTA and CDR2 FQGNSA. After removal of 2 bases from V and 3 bases from J, the junction contained 6 bases not matched to a gene. This CDR3 is 17 amino acids long. The full variable domain, completed using reference TRBV7-2 and TRBJ1-4, is GAGVSQSPSNKVTEKGKDVELRCDPISGHTALYWYRQSLGQGLEFLIYFQGNSAPDKSGLPSDRFSAERTGGSVSTLTIQRTQQEDSAVYLCASSLRGQGSANEKLFFGSGTQLSVL.

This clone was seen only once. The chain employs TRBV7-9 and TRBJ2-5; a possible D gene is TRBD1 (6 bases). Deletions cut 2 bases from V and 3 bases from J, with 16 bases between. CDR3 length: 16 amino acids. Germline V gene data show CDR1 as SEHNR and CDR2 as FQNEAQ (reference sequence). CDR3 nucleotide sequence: TGTGCCAGCAGCTTACCCCACCGGGACACCAAAGAGACCCAGTACTTC. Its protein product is CASSLPHRDTKETQYF.

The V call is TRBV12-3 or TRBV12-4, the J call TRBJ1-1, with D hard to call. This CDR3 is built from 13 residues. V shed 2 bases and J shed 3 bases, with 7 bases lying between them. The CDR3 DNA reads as TGTGCCAGCAGTTTAAGTGAGTACACTGAAGCTTTCTTT. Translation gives CASSLSEYTEAFF.

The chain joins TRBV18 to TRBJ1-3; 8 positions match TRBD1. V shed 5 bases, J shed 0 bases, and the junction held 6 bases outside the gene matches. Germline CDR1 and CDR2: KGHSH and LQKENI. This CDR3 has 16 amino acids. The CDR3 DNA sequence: TGTGCCAGCTCATCCACCGGGACAGGCTCTGGAAACACCATATATTTT. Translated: CASSSTGTGSGNTIYF.

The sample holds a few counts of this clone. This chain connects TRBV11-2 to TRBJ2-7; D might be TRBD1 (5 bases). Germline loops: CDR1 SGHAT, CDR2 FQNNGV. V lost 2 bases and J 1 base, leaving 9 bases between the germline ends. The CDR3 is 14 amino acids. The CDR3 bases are TGTGCCAGCAGCTTATCCCAGGGTTCCTACGAGCAGTACGTC. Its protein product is CASSLSQGSYEQYV.

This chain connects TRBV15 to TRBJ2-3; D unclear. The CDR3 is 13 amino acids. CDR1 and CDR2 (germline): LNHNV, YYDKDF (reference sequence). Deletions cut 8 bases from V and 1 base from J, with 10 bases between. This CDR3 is CATSSGGTDTQYF. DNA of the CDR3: TGTGCCACCTCCTCAGGTGGCACAGATACGCAGTATTTT.

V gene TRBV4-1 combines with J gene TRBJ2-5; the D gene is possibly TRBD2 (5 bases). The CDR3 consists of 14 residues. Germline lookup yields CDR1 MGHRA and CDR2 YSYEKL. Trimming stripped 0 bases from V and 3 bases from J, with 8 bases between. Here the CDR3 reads CASSQEPGKETQYF. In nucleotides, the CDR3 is TGCGCCAGCAGCCAAGAGCCGGGAAAAGAGACCCAGTACTTC.

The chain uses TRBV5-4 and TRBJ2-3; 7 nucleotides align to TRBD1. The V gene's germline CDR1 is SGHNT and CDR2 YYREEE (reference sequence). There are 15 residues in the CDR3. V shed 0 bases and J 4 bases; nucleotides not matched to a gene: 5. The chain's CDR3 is CASSLVLGGADTQYF. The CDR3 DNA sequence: TGTGCCAGCAGCTTGGTTCTAGGGGGCGCAGATACGCAGTATTTT.